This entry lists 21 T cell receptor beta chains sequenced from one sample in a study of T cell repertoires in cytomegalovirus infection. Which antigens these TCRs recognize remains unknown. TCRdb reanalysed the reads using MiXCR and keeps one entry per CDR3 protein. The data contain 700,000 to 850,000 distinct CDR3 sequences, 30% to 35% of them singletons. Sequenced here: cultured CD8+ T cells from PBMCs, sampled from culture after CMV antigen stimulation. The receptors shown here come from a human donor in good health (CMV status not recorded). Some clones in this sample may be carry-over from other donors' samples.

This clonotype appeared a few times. The CDR3 DNA reads as TGTGCCACCCATGTCAGGGATTACAATGAGCAGTTCTTC. Amino acids: CATHVRDYNEQFF. V and J are TRBV7-9 and TRBJ2-1, with D possibly being TRBD1 (5 bases). The germline V gene has CDR1 SEHNR and CDR2 FQNEAQ (reference sequence). V gave up 10 bases and J gave up 4 bases, with 14 bases separating them. This CDR3 is built from 13 residues.

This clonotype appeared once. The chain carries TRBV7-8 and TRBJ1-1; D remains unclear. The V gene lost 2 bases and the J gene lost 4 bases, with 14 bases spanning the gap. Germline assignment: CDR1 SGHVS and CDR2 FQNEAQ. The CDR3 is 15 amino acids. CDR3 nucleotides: TGTGCCAGCAGCTTATGGAATAGTGAGAGCACTGAAGCTTTCTTT. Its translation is CASSLWNSESTEAFF.

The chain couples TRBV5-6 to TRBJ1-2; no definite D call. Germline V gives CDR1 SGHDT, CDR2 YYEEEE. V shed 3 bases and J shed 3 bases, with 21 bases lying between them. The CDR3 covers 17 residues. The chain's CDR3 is CASSYGGPGRTDYGYTF. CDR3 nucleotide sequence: TGTGCCAGCAGCTATGGAGGCCCAGGACGTACCGACTATGGCTACACCTTC.

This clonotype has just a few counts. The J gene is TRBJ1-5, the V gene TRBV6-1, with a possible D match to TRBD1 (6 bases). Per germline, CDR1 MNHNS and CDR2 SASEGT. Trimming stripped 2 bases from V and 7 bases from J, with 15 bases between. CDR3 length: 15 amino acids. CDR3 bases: TGTGCCAGCAGTGAATTGGACAGTTGGGCCCAGCCCCAGCATTTT. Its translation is CASSELDSWAQPQHF.

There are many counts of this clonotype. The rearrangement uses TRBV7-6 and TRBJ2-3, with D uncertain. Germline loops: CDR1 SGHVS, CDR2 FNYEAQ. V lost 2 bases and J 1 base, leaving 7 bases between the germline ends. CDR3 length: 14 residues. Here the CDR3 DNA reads TGTGCCAGCAGCTTAATGTGGGGCACAGATACGCAGTATTTT. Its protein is CASSLMWGTDTQYF.

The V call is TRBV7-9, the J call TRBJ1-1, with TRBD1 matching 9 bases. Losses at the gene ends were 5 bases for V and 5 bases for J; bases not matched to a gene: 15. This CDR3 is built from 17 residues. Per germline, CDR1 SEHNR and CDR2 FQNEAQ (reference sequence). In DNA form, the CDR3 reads TGTGCCAGCAGCGCTATGAAGGGACAGGGCTTAGGGACTGAAGCTTTCTTT. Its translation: CASSAMKGQGLGTEAFF.

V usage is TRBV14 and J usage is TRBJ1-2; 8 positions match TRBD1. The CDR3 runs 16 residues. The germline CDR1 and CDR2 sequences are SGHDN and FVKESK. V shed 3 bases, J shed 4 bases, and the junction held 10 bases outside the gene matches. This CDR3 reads CASSQGQGAWIYGYTF. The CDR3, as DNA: TGTGCCAGCAGCCAGGGCCAGGGGGCTTGGATCTATGGCTACACCTTC.

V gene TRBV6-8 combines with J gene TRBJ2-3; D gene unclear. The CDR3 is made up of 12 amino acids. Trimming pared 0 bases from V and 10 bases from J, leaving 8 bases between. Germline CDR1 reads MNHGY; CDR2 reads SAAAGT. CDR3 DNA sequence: TGTGCCAGCAGTTACTCAGTCTGGCCGCAGTATTTT. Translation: CASSYSVWPQYF.

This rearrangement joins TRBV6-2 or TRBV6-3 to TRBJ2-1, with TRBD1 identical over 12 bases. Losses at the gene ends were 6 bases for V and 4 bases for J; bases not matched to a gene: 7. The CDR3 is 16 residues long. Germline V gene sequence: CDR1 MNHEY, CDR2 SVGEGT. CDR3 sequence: CASRHGDRGRYNEQFF. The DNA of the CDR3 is TGTGCCAGCAGACACGGGGACAGGGGGCGTTACAATGAGCAGTTCTTC.

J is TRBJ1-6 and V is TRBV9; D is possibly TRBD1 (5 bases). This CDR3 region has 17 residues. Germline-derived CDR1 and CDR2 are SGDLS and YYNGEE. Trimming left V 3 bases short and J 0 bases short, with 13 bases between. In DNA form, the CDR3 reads TGTGCCAGCAGCGCTTGGGACCGCAGCTCCTATAATTCACCCCTCCACTTT. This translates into CASSAWDRSSYNSPLHF.

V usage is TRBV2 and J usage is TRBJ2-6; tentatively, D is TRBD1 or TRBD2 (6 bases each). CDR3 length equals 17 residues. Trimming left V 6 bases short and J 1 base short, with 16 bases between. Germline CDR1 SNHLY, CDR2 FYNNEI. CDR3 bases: TGTGCCAGCAGGGGGCGGGACATCGCATCTGGGGCCAACGTCCTGACTTTC. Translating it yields CASRGRDIASGANVLTF.

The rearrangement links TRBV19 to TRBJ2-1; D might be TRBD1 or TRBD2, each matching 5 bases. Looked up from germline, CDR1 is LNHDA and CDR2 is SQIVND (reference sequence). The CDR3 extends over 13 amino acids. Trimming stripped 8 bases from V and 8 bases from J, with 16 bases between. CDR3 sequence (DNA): TGTGCCAGTTCGCACGGGGTGGGGCATGAGCAGTTCTTC. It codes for CASSHGVGHEQFF.

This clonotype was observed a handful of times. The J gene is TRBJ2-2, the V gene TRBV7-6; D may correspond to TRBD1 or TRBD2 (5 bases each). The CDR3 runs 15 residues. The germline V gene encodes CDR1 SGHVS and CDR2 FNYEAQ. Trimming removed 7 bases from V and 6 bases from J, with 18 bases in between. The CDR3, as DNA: TGTGCCAGCACTGGGGCAGGGACCGTCCCCGGGGAGCTGTTTTTT. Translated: CASTGAGTVPGELFF.

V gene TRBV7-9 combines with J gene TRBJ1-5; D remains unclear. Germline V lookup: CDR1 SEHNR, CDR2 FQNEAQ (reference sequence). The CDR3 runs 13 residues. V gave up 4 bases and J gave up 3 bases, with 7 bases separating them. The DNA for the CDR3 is TGTGCCAGCAGCTCTCCCCCCAATCAGCCCCAGCATTTT. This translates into CASSSPPNQPQHF. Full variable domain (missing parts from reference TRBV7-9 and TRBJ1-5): DTGVSQNPRHKITKRGQNVTFRCDPISEHNRLYWYRQTLGQGPEFLTYFQNEAQLEKSRLLSDRFSAERPKGSFSTLEIQRTEQGDSAMYLCASSSPPNQPQHFGDGTRLSIL.

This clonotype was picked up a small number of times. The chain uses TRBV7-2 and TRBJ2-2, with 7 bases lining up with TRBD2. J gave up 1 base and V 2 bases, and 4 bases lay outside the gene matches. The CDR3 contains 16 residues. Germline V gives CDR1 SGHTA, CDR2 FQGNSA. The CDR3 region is CASSLSGGGNTGELFF. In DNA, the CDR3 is TGTGCCAGCAGCTTAAGTGGCGGGGGGAACACCGGGGAGCTGTTTTTT.

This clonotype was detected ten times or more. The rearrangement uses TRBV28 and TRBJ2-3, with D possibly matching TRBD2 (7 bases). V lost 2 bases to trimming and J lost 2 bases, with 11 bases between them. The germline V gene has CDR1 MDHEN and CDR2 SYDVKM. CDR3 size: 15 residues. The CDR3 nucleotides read TGTGCCAGCAGTTTAGGGGGGGGCATCACAGATACGCAGTATTTT. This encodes CASSLGGGITDTQYF.

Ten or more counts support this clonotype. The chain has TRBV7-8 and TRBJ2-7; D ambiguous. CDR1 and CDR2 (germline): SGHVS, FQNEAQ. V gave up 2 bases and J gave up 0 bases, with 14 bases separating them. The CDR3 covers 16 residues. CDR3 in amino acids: CASSLYDTVSSYEQYV. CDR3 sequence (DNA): TGTGCCAGCAGCTTATACGACACTGTTAGCTCCTACGAGCAGTACGTC.

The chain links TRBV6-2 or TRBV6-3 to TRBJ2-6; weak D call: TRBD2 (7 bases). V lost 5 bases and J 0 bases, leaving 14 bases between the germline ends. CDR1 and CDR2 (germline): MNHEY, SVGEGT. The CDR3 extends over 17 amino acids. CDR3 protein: CASSRGGAHSGANVLTF. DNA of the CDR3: TGTGCCAGCAGTAGGGGGGGGGCGCACTCTGGGGCCAACGTCCTGACTTTC.

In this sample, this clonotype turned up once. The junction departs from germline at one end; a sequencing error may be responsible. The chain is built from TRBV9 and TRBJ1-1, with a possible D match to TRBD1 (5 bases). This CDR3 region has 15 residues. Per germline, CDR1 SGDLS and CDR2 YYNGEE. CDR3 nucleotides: TGTGCCGGCAGCGTAGCTACGGGGGAGAACACTGAAGCTTTCTTT. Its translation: CAGSVATGENTEAFF.

In DNA form, the CDR3 reads TGTGCCAGCGGCAGGGCGAGGGAGCAGTACGTC. The encoded protein is CASGRAREQYV. The chain recombines TRBV27 with TRBJ2-7; the D gene is possibly TRBD1 (5 bases). V gave up 8 bases and J gave up 7 bases, with 12 bases separating them. Germline lookup yields CDR1 MNHEY and CDR2 SMNVEV (reference sequence). CDR3 length equals 11 residues.

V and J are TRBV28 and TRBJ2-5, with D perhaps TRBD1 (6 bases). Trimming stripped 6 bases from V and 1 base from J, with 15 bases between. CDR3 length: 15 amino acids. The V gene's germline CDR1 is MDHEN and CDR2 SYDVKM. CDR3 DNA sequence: TGTGCCAGCAGCCCTCTCAGGGGCGCCCAAGAGACCCAGTACTTC. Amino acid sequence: CASSPLRGAQETQYF.